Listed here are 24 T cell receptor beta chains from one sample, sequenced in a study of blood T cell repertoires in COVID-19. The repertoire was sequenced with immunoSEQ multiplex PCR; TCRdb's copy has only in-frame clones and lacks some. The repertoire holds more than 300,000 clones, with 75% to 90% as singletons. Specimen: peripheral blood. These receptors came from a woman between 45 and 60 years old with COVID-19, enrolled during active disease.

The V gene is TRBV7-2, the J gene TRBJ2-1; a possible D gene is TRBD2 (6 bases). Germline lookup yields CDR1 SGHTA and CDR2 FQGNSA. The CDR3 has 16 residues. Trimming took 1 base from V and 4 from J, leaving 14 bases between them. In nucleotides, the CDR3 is TGTGCCAGCAGCTTAGGATCCAGCGGGCTTTACAATGAGCAGTTCTTC. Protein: CASSLGSSGLYNEQFF. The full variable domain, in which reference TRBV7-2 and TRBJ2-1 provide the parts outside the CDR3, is GAGVSQSPSNKVTEKGKDVELRCDPISGHTALYWYRQSLGQGLEFLIYFQGNSAPDKSGLPSDRFSAERTGGSVSTLTIQRTQQEDSAVYLCASSLGSSGLYNEQFFGPGTRLTVL.

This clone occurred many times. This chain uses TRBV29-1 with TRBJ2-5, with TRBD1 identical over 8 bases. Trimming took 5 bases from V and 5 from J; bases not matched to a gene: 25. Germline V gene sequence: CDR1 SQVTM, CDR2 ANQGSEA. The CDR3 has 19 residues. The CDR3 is CSVYGASGRGLLTMETQYF. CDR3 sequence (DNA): TGCAGCGTTTATGGGGCCTCGGGCAGGGGGCTTTTAACAATGGAGACCCAGTACTTC.

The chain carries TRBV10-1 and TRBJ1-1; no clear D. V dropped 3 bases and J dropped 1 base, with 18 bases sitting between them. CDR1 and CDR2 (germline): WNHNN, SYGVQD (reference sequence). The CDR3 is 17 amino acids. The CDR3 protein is CASSEWPPRSGNTEAFF. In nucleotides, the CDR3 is TGCGCCAGCAGTGAATGGCCCCCACGGTCGGGGAACACTGAAGCTTTCTTT.

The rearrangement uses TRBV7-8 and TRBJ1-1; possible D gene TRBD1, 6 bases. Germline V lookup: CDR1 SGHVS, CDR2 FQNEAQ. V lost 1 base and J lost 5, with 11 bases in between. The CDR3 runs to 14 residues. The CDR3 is CASSLVTGQTEAFF. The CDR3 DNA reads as TGTGCCAGCAGCTTAGTCACAGGGCAGACTGAAGCTTTCTTT.

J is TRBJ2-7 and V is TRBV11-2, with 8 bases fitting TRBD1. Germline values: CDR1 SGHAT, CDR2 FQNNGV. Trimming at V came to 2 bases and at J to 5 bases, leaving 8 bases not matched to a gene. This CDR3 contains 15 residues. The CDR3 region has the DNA TGTGCCAGCAGCTTAATGGGACAGGTTTTACACGAGCAGTACTTC. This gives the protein CASSLMGQVLHEQYF.

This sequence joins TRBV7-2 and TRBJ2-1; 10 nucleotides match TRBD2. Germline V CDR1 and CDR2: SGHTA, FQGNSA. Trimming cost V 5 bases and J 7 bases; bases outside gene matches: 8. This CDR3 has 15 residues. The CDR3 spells CASSPLAGVYNEQFF. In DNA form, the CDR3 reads TGTGCCAGCAGCCCTCTAGCGGGAGTGTATAATGAGCAGTTCTTC.

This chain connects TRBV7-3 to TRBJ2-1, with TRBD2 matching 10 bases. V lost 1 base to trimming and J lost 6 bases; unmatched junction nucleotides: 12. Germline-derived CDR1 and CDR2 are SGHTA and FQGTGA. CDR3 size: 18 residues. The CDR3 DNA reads TGTGCCAGCAGCTTAATGGGGAGGGCCAGCGGGAGGGGCAATGAGCAGTTCTTC. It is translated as CASSLMGRASGRGNEQFF.

The CDR3 reads CASSAQTGTQPQHF. The CDR3 DNA reads as TGTGCCAGCAGTGCACAGACAGGGACTCAGCCCCAGCATTTT. V and J are TRBV27 and TRBJ1-5, with 7 bases identical to TRBD1. From germline, CDR1 is MNHEY and CDR2 SMNVEV (reference sequence). The CDR3 totals 14 residues. Unmatched junction bases numbered 7, after V lost 5 bases and J lost 6 bases.

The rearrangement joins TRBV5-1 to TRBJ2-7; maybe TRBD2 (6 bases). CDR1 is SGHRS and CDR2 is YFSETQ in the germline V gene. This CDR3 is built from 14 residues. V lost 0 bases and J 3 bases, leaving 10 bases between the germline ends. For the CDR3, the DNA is TGCGCCAGCAGCTTGGAAGGAGGGCTCTACGAGCAGTACTTC. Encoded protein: CASSLEGGLYEQYF.

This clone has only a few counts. CDR3 region: CASSATQGPPYF. Here the CDR3 DNA reads TGTGCCAGCAGCGCGACACAGGGGCCGCCGTACTTC. The rearrangement links TRBV9 to TRBJ2-7; 7 nucleotides agree with TRBD1. There are 12 residues in the CDR3. Trimming at V came to 3 bases and at J to 12 bases, leaving 9 bases not matched to a gene. Germline V gene data show CDR1 as SGDLS and CDR2 as YYNGEE.

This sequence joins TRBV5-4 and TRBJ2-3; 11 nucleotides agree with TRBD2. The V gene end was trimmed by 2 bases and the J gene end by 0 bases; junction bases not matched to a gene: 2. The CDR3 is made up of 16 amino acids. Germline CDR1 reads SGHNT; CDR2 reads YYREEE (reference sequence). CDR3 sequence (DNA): TGTGCCAGCAGCTTAAGGACTAGCGGGAGCACAGATACGCAGTATTTT. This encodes CASSLRTSGSTDTQYF.

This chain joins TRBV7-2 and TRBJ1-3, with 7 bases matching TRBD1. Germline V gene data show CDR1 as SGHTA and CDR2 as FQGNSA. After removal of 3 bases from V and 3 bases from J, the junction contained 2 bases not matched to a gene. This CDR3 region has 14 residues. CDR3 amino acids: CASSLRDSGNTIYF. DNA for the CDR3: TGTGCCAGCAGCTTGAGGGACAGTGGAAACACCATATATTTT. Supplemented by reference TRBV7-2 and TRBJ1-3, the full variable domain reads GAGVSQSPSNKVTEKGKDVELRCDPISGHTALYWYRQSLGQGLEFLIYFQGNSAPDKSGLPSDRFSAERTGGSVSTLTIQRTQQEDSAVYLCASSLRDSGNTIYFGEGSWLTVV.

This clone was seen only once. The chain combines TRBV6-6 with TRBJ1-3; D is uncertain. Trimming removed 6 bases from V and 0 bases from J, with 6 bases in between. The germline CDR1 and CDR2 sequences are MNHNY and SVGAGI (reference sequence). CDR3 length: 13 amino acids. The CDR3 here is CASRERSGNTIYF. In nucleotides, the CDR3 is TGTGCCAGCAGGGAGCGCTCTGGAAACACCATATATTTT.

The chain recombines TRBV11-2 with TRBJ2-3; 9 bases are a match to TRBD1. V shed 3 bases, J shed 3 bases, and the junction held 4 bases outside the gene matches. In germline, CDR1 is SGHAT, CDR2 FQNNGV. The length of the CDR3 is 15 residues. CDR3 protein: CASSLGDRETDTQYF. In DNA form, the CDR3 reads TGTGCCAGCAGCTTGGGGGACAGGGAAACAGATACGCAGTATTTT. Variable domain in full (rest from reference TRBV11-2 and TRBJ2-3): EAGVAQSPRYKIIEKRQSVAFWCNPISGHATLYWYQQILGQGPKLLIQFQNNGVVDDSQLPKDRFSAERLKGVDSTLKIQPAKLEDSAVYLCASSLGDRETDTQYFGPGTRLTVL.

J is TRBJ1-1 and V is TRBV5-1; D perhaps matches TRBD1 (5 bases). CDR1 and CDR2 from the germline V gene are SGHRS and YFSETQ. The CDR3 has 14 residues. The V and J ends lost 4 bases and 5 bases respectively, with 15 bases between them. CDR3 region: CASSPTGLGTEAFF. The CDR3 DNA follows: TGCGCCAGCAGCCCTACAGGCCTGGGGACTGAAGCTTTCTTT.

The CDR3 loop is CASSLDSSGRTYEQYF. The DNA for the CDR3 is TGTGCCAGCAGCTTGGACAGTAGCGGGAGAACCTACGAGCAGTACTTC. This rearrangement joins TRBV5-4 to TRBJ2-7, with 9 positions matching TRBD2. Germline V gene lookup returns CDR1 SGHNT and CDR2 YYREEE (reference sequence). The junction had 6 bases not matched to a gene; V was cut back by 0 bases and J by 2 bases. This CDR3 has 16 residues.

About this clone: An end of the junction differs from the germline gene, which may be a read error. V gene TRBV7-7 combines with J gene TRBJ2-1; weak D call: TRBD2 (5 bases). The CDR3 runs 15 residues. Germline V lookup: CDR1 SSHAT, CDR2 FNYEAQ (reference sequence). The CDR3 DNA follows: TGTGCTAGCAGCTTAGGGCGGGCACCCTACAATGAGCAGTTCTTC. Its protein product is CASSLGRAPYNEQFF.

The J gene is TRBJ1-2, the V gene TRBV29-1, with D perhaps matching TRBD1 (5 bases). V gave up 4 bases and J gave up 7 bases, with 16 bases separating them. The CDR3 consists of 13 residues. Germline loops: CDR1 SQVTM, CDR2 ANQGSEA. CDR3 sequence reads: CSVGARGGTGYTF. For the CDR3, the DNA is TGCAGCGTTGGGGCGAGGGGCGGGACTGGCTACACCTTC.

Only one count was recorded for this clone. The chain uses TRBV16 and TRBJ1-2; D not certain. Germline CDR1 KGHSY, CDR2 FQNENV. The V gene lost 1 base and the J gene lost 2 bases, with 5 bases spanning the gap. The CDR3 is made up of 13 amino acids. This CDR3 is CASSQYMNYGYTF. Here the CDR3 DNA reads TGTGCCAGCAGCCAATATATGAACTATGGCTACACCTTC.

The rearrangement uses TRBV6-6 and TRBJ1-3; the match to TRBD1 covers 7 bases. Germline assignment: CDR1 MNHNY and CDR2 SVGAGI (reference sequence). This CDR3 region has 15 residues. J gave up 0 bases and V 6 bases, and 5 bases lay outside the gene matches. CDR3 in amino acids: CASSGTVISGNTIYF. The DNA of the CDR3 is TGTGCCAGCAGCGGGACAGTGATCTCTGGAAACACCATATATTTT.

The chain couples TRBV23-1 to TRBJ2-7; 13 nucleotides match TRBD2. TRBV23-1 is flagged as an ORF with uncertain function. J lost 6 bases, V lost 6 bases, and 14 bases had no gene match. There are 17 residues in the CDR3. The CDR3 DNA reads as TGCGCCAGCAGACTTAAAGGACTAGCGGGAGCAGTCAGCGAGCAGTACTTC. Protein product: CASRLKGLAGAVSEQYF.

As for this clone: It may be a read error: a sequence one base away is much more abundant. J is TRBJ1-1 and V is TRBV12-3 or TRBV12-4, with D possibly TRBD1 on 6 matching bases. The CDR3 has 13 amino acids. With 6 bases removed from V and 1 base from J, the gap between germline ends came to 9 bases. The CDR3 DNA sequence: TGTGCCAGCAGGTTACAGGGGAACACTGAAGCTTTCTTT. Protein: CASRLQGNTEAFF.

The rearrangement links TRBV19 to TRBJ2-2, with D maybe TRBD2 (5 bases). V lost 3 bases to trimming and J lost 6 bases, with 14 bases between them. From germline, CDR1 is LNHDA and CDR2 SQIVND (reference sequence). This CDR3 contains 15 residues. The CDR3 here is CASSMLPTSPGELFF. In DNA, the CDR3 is TGTGCCAGTAGTATGTTACCCACTAGTCCCGGGGAGCTGTTTTTT. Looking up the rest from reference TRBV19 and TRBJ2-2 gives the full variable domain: DGGITQSPKYLFRKEGQNVTLSCEQNLNHDAMYWYRQDPGQGLRLIYYSQIVNDFQKGDIAEGYSVSREKKESFPLTVTSAQKNPTAFYLCASSMLPTSPGELFFGEGSRLTVL.

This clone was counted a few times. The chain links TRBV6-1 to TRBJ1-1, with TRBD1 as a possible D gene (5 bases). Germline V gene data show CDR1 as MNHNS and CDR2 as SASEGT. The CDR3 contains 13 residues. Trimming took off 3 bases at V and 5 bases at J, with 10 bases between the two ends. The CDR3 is CASSDRVGTEAFF. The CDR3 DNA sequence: TGTGCCAGCAGTGACAGGGTAGGAACTGAAGCTTTCTTT.